What follows is one T cell receptor beta chain and its context. Its specificity is not known. The data originate from a study of cytomegalovirus exposure and HLA in healthy donors. TCRdb's copy holds only in-frame clones and misses some; the assay was immunoSEQ multiplex PCR. The sample has around 70,000 clones; 94% are singletons. The CDR3 extends over 11 amino acids. Trimming took 4 bases from V and 6 from J, leaving 6 bases between them. CDR1 and CDR2 from the germline V gene are SGHRS and YFSETQ. These donors were members of the approximately 110-subject validation cohort, a group separate from the roughly 670-subject first cohort. Notes on the study in general: Researchers counted about 150 TCR beta chains as cytomegalovirus-associated. In vitro confirmation showed a few CMV-associated chains to be CMV antigen specific.

Sequencing was carried out using PBMCs. The genes are TRBV5-1 and TRBJ2-3; the D gene is possibly TRBD1 (5 bases). This clonotype originated in a man in his late teens or twenties in good health and CMV-seropositive. The CDR3 protein is CASSKGDTQYF. The CDR3 DNA reads TGCGCCAGCAGCAAGGGGGATACGCAGTATTTT.